These T cell receptor beta chains were read from a single sample in a study of blood T cell repertoires in COVID-19. Sequencing was performed with immunoSEQ multiplex PCR; in TCRdb, only in-frame clones are kept and a portion is missing. The sample gives 180,000 or so clones, 80% to 90% of which show up once; roughly 15% is in the top ten. Material for sequencing was peripheral blood. These receptors originate from a woman between 65 and 79 years old with COVID-19, enrolled during active disease. Both conserved end residues are part of each CDR3.

cdr3_aa | j_call | v_call
CASSYGRLAGDNEQFF | TRBJ2-1 | TRBV6-5
CASSAGLALGNEQFF | TRBJ2-1 | TRBV9
CATSPERGGYNEQFF | TRBJ2-1 | TRBV15
CATRGDNSPLHF | TRBJ1-6 | TRBV12-3/TRBV12-4
CASSQQGRQPQHF | TRBJ1-5 | TRBV2
CASMAGGRTDTQYF | TRBJ2-3 | TRBV5-1
CASSLPGQETQYF | TRBJ2-5 | TRBV28
CASSPPDSNYEAFF | TRBJ1-1 | TRBV18
CASRARDSTYEQYF | TRBJ2-7 | TRBV19
CASSLFGETYAGELFF | TRBJ2-2 | TRBV7-3
CASSESWRSIINQPQHF | TRBJ1-5 | TRBV25-1
CASSYHPRDYGYTF | TRBJ1-2 | TRBV6-5
CASSFSQTNTEAFF | TRBJ1-1 | TRBV5-4
CASSQESGAYAEAFF | TRBJ1-1 | TRBV4-2
CASSQTDFLRVANQPQHF | TRBJ1-5 | TRBV28
CASSQDSGTGTQETQYF | TRBJ2-5 | TRBV18
CASRSGQNNEKLFF | TRBJ1-4 | TRBV2
CATSLVGNTEAFF | TRBJ1-1 | TRBV19
CASSHSTGGHSPLHF | TRBJ1-6 | TRBV28
CASSVGAGLDNQPQHF | TRBJ1-5 | TRBV5-8
CASSMERDRAQPQHF | TRBJ1-5 | TRBV19
CAWSEAAGRANTGELFF | TRBJ2-2 | TRBV30
CASSGISYQETQYF | TRBJ2-5 | TRBV10-2
CASSPEVGISKGFF | TRBJ1-1 | TRBV9
CASSSRTPGRGETQYF | TRBJ2-5 | TRBV19
CASKPAGSGANVLTF | TRBJ2-6 | TRBV27
CASSLTSRGAKNIQYF | TRBJ2-4 | TRBV19
CASSDSLSQGGYTF | TRBJ1-2 | TRBV28
CASNPGPGQGAFF | TRBJ1-1 | TRBV2
CASSPRQGAQPQHF | TRBJ1-5 | TRBV28
CASSPQTGGNYGYTF | TRBJ1-2 | TRBV28
CASSLAAGGDLYGYTF | TRBJ1-2 | TRBV27
CASRATGMDYGYTF | TRBJ1-2 | TRBV6-4
CASSVFGGNEQFF | TRBJ2-1 | TRBV9
CASSSNLSNEKLFF | TRBJ1-4 | TRBV28
CASSRDFDNSPLHF | TRBJ1-6 | TRBV3-1/TRBV3-2
CASSRGQGANQPQHF | TRBJ1-5 | TRBV19
CASSLSGTGTDTQYF | TRBJ2-3 | TRBV28
CASSLVGQPQHF | TRBJ1-5 | TRBV11-2
CAWSVGQKETQYF | TRBJ2-5 | TRBV30
CASGDGGDQPQHF | TRBJ1-5 | TRBV27
CASKDSNYGYTF | TRBJ1-2 | TRBV6-5
CASSRTGIGNQPQHF | TRBJ1-5 | TRBV6-6
CASSLPVAVTNEKLFF | TRBJ1-4 | TRBV19
CASSPGGSSYEQYF | TRBJ2-7 | TRBV28
CASSDRANYGYTF | TRBJ1-2 | TRBV25-1
CASSLQEKNSPLHF | TRBJ1-6 | TRBV27